This section outlines one T cell receptor beta chain sequence together with its context. CDR1 and CDR2 (germline): SGHDN, FVKESK. The CDR3 runs to 14 residues. V was trimmed by 0 bases and J by 1 base, leaving 7 bases between them. The sample originates from a study of cytomegalovirus exposure and HLA in healthy donors. Primers: 60 Vbeta forward and 13 Jbeta reverse. Generated by immunoSEQ multiplex PCR, the TCRdb table keeps only in-frame clones and is missing some. The table has roughly 170,000 clones, around 74% seen once; the top ten hold over 2.5%. The TCR sequence derives from a female donor in good health and CMV-seronegative. J is TRBJ2-7 and V is TRBV14; D remains unclear. The sample consisted of PBMCs. CDR3 loop: CASSQDFSSYEQYF. The CDR3, as DNA: TGTGCCAGCAGCCAAGACTTCAGTTCCTACGAGCAGTACTTC.